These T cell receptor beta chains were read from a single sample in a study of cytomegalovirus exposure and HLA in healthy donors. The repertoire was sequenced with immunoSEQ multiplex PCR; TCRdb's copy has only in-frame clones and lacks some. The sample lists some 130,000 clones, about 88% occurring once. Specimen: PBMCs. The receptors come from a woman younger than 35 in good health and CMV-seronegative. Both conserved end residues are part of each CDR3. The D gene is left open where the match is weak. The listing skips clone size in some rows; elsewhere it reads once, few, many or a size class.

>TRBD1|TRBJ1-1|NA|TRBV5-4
CASSTDRGQRNTEAFF
TGTGCCAGCAGCACGGACAGGGGGCAAAGGAACACTGAAGCTTTCTTT
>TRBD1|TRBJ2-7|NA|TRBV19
CASSMGQASYEQYF
TGTGCCAGTAGTATGGGACAGGCCTCCTACGAGCAGTACTTC
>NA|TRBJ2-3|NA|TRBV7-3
CASSSGQPGRADTQYF
TGTGCCAGCAGCTCAGGACAGCCGGGGAGAGCAGATACGCAGTATTTT
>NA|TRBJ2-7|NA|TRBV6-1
CASSEEGGGALGEQYF
TGTGCCAGCAGTGAAGAGGGGGGGGGCGCTTTGGGAGAGCAGTACTTC
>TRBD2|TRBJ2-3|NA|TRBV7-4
CASSWGLAGASDTQYF
TGTGCCAGCAGCTGGGGACTAGCGGGGGCATCAGATACGCAGTATTTT
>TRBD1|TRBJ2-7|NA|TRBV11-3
CASSSGQGAYEQYF
TGTGCCAGCAGCTCCGGACAGGGGGCCTACGAGCAGTACTTC
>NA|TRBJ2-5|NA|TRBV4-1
CASSQEGALAQETQYF
TGCGCCAGCAGCCAAGAAGGGGCACTCGCCCAAGAGACCCAGTACTTC
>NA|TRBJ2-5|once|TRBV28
CASSLDQGWGQETQYF
TGTGCCAGCAGTTTAGATCAGGGATGGGGCCAAGAGACCCAGTACTTC
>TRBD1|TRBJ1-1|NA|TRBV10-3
CAISEPGTANTEAFF
TGTGCCATCAGTGAACCCGGGACAGCGAACACTGAAGCTTTCTTT
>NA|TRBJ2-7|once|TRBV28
CASSLFSGHYEQYF
TGTGCCAGCAGTTTATTTAGCGGACACTACGAGCAGTACTTC
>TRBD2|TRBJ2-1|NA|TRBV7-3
CASSLTRGNEQFF
TGTGCCAGCAGCTTAACGCGGGGGAATGAGCAGTTCTTC
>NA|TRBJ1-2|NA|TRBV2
CASSDDGQSNYGYTF
TGTGCCAGCAGCGACGACGGACAGAGTAACTATGGCTACACCTTC
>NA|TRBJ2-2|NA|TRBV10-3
CAISERESGELFF
TGTGCCATCAGTGAACGAGAATCCGGGGAGCTGTTTTTT
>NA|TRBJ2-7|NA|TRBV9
CASSGGVEPREQYF
TGTGCCAGCAGCGGAGGAGTGGAACCGAGAGAGCAGTACTTC
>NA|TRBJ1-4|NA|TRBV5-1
CASSPEAQLNEKLFF
TGCGCCAGCAGCCCGGAGGCACAGCTTAATGAAAAACTGTTTTTT
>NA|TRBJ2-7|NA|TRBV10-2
CASRRFKSGLYEQYF
TGCGCCAGCCGGCGGTTTAAGAGCGGCCTCTACGAGCAGTACTTC
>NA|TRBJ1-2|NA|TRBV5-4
CASSLDTGNYGRYTF
TGTGCCAGCAGCTTGGATACGGGTAACTATGGGAGGTACACCTTC